Presented here are 20 T cell receptor beta chains from one specimen sequenced in a study of cytomegalovirus exposure and HLA in healthy donors. This table comes from immunoSEQ multiplex PCR, and its TCRdb copy is limited to in-frame clones, with some not included. The sample contains over 150,000 clones, 70% to 90% of which appear only once. The sample consisted of PBMCs. These receptors came from a man aged 18 to 30 in good health and CMV-seropositive.

V is TRBV4-3 and J is TRBJ2-3; 12 nucleotides agree with TRBD2. V shed 0 bases and J 5 bases; nucleotides not matched to a gene: 6. The CDR3 contains 17 residues. Germline CDR1 LGHNA, CDR2 YSLEER. CDR3 region: CASSQESSTSGRDTQYF. The CDR3 DNA reads as TGCGCCAGCAGCCAAGAGTCGTCGACTAGCGGGAGAGATACGCAGTATTTT.

The chain couples TRBV19 to TRBJ2-3, with D possibly being TRBD1 (6 bases). This CDR3 region has 15 residues. V was trimmed by 4 bases and J by 2 bases, leaving 13 bases between them. The germline V gene encodes CDR1 LNHDA and CDR2 SQIVND (reference sequence). CDR3 DNA: TGTGCCAGTAGTACCCGGACAGCTACCACAGATACGCAGTATTTT. This codes for CASSTRTATTDTQYF.

The rearrangement links TRBV18 to TRBJ2-1; 9 nucleotides agree with TRBD1. Germline CDR1 reads KGHSH; CDR2 reads LQKENI. The CDR3 totals 14 residues. V lost 3 bases to trimming and J lost 5 bases; unmatched junction nucleotides: 2. The CDR3 DNA reads as TGTGCCAGCTCACCCCGGACAGGGGACAATGAGCAGTTCTTC. Protein: CASSPRTGDNEQFF. Full variable domain (remainder filled in from reference TRBV18 and TRBJ2-1): NAGVMQNPRHLVRRRGQEARLRCSPMKGHSHVYWYRQLPEEGLKFMVYLQKENIIDESGMPKERFSAEFPKEGPSILRIQQVVRGDSAAYFCASSPRTGDNEQFFGPGTRLTVL.

The chain combines TRBV11-2 with TRBJ2-7, with a tentative D call TRBD2 (7 bases). V was pared by 5 bases and J by 1 base, with 18 bases between. Germline CDR1 is SGHAT and CDR2 is FQNNGV. CDR3 length equals 16 residues. The CDR3 is CASSTLGGVSSYEQYF. CDR3 nucleotides: TGTGCCAGCAGCACATTAGGGGGGGTCTCTTCCTACGAGCAGTACTTC.

The rearrangement uses TRBV18 and TRBJ2-7; tentatively, D is TRBD1 (6 bases). Germline V lookup: CDR1 KGHSH, CDR2 LQKENI. V gave up 3 bases and J gave up 7 bases, with 22 bases separating them. The CDR3 consists of 16 residues. The CDR3 spells CASSPQGPPTTGEQYF. The CDR3 DNA reads TGTGCCAGCTCACCTCAGGGGCCCCCCACTACGGGTGAGCAGTACTTC.

This clone was observed a handful of times. At one of its ends the junction is not consistent with the germline gene, which may arise from a read error. This chain uses TRBV19 with TRBJ1-5; 7 nucleotides match TRBD1. The CDR3 is 12 amino acids. Germline loops: CDR1 LNHDA, CDR2 SQIVND (reference sequence). The CDR3 DNA sequence: TGTGCCAGTAGTATAGTGTCCGGGACAGTTGCTTTT. It translates to CASSIVSGTVAF.

The chain combines TRBV5-4 with TRBJ2-1, with a tentative D call TRBD1 (5 bases). Between the trimmed V and J ends, which lost 1 base and 10 bases, there was a span of 12 bases. The CDR3 totals 13 residues. Germline V gene lookup returns CDR1 SGHNT and CDR2 YYREEE (reference sequence). CDR3 in DNA: TGTGCCAGCAGCTTGTCATCCAGGGAAGAGCAGTTCTTC. This gives the protein CASSLSSREEQFF.

This rearrangement joins TRBV7-2 to TRBJ2-2, with 8 bases that match TRBD2. Germline CDR1 is SGHTA and CDR2 is FQGNSA. This CDR3 contains 16 residues. V gave up 4 bases and J gave up 4 bases; unmatched junction bases: 8. The CDR3 region is CASSSHGGAGTGELFF. CDR3 sequence (DNA): TGTGCCAGCAGCTCTCACGGGGGGGCGGGCACCGGGGAGCTGTTTTTT. The full variable domain, completed using reference TRBV7-2 and TRBJ2-2, is GAGVSQSPSNKVTEKGKDVELRCDPISGHTALYWYRQSLGQGLEFLIYFQGNSAPDKSGLPSDRFSAERTGGSVSTLTIQRTQQEDSAVYLCASSSHGGAGTGELFFGEGSRLTVL.

The chain links TRBV7-6 to TRBJ2-2, with 9 bases lining up with TRBD1. Germline-derived CDR1 and CDR2 are SGHVS and FNYEAQ. CDR3 length: 15 amino acids. Trimming cost V 4 bases and J 7 bases; bases outside gene matches: 7. In DNA form, the CDR3 reads TGTGCCAGCAGCTCAGGGACAGGGAGAAGCGGGGAGCTGTTTTTT. This sequence encodes CASSSGTGRSGELFF.

This clone was detected only once. The V call is TRBV29-1, the J call TRBJ2-5; 7 nucleotides line up with TRBD1. The CDR3 covers 13 residues. Per germline, CDR1 SQVTM and CDR2 ANQGSEA. V trimming: 7 bases; J trimming: 2 bases; junction bases outside the gene matches: 7. The CDR3 here is CSARDSIQETQYF. The CDR3 region has the DNA TGCAGCGCAAGGGACAGCATACAAGAGACCCAGTACTTC.

J is TRBJ2-3 and V is TRBV27, with 8 positions matching TRBD2. The CDR3 is 14 amino acids. Unmatched junction bases numbered 3, after V lost 4 bases and J lost 3 bases. CDR1 is MNHEY, CDR2 SMNVEV, per germline (reference sequence). The CDR3 loop is CASSWTSQTDTQYF. Here the CDR3 DNA reads TGTGCCAGCAGTTGGACTAGCCAAACAGATACGCAGTATTTT.

This clone was recorded a few times. This chain connects TRBV12-5 to TRBJ1-1, with D maybe TRBD1 (5 bases). Germline V gene lookup returns CDR1 LGHNT and CDR2 FRNRAP. This CDR3 spans 12 amino acids. V was cut by 6 bases and J by 6 bases, with 11 bases left in between. The CDR3 protein is CASGPGMSEAFF. CDR3 in DNA: TGTGCTAGTGGGCCAGGGATGTCTGAAGCTTTCTTT.

This clone was seen once. The chain is built from TRBV20-1 and TRBJ1-1; no definite D call. This CDR3 region has 11 residues. V lost 6 bases, J lost 4 bases, and 9 bases lay in between. In germline, CDR1 is DFQATT, CDR2 SNEGSKA (reference sequence). In DNA, the CDR3 is TGCAGTGCGAGGAAGGTCACTGAAGCTTTCTTT. Translating gives CSARKVTEAFF.

This chain uses TRBV30 with TRBJ1-1; a possible D gene is TRBD1 (5 bases). The CDR3 length is 11 residues. Trimming stripped 0 bases from V and 8 bases from J, with 7 bases between. The germline gives CDR1 GTSNPN, CDR2 SVGIG (reference sequence). In DNA form, the CDR3 reads TGTGCCTGGAGTGTGAACAGGGAAGCTTTCTTT. Its protein is CAWSVNREAFF. Drawing the rest from reference TRBV30 and TRBJ1-1, the complete variable domain is SQTIHQWPATLVQPVGSPLSLECTVEGTSNPNLYWYRQAAGRGLQLLFYSVGIGQISSEVPQNLSASRPQDRQFILSSKKLLLSDSGFYLCAWSVNREAFFGQGTRLTVV.

The chain is built from TRBV5-1 and TRBJ2-7; D may be TRBD2 (6 bases). The CDR3 is 13 residues long. Germline V gene sequence: CDR1 SGHRS, CDR2 YFSETQ. Trimming took off 4 bases at V and 2 bases at J, with 10 bases between the two ends. The CDR3 DNA is TGCGCCAGCAGCGTGGGACTGACCTACGAGCAGTACTTC. Its translation is CASSVGLTYEQYF. Combining the CDR3 with reference TRBV5-1 and TRBJ2-7 gives the whole variable domain KAGVTQTPRYLIKTRGQQVTLSCSPISGHRSVSWYQQTPGQGLQFLFEYFSETQRNKGNFPGRFSGRQFSNSRSEMNVSTLELGDSALYLCASSVGLTYEQYFGPGTRLTVT.

The chain couples TRBV6-1 to TRBJ1-2, with D uncertain. V lost 6 bases to trimming and J lost 5 bases, with 13 bases between them. CDR1 and CDR2 (germline): MNHNS, SASEGT. The CDR3 has 13 residues. The CDR3 bases are TGTGCCAGCAGCCCCGCGCGGTGGTATGGCTACACCTTC. Protein product: CASSPARWYGYTF.

The rearrangement joins TRBV5-1 to TRBJ2-7, with a weak D call TRBD1 (6 bases). V dropped 4 bases and J dropped 4 bases, with 15 bases sitting between them. Per germline, CDR1 SGHRS and CDR2 YFSETQ. The CDR3 runs to 14 residues. Here the CDR3 reads CASSHDRRGYEQYF. CDR3 DNA: TGCGCCAGCAGCCACGACAGGAGAGGGTACGAGCAGTACTTC.

The chain joins TRBV18 to TRBJ2-3; 8 bases are shared with TRBD2. V was pared by 3 bases and J by 3 bases, with 5 bases of the junction left unmatched. CDR3 length: 15 amino acids. The germline CDR1 and CDR2 sequences are KGHSH and LQKENI. CDR3 nucleotides: TGTGCCAGCTCACCGCGGGGGGCGGGGACAGATACGCAGTATTTT. As protein: CASSPRGAGTDTQYF. Full variable domain (missing parts from reference TRBV18 and TRBJ2-3): NAGVMQNPRHLVRRRGQEARLRCSPMKGHSHVYWYRQLPEEGLKFMVYLQKENIIDESGMPKERFSAEFPKEGPSILRIQQVVRGDSAAYFCASSPRGAGTDTQYFGPGTRLTVL.

This clone has a handful of counts. CDR3 residues: CASSEQGGNTGELFF. The CDR3 DNA is TGTGCCAGCAGTGAGCAAGGGGGGAACACCGGGGAGCTGTTTTTT. The V and J genes are TRBV6-4 and TRBJ2-2, with D tentatively TRBD1 (6 bases). V was clipped by 3 bases and J by 1 base, with 9 bases between them. The CDR3 runs to 15 residues. Per germline, CDR1 MRHNA and CDR2 SNTAGT.

The chain recombines TRBV9 with TRBJ2-5; 15 bases are a match to TRBD2. The CDR3 is made up of 17 amino acids. The V segment lost 2 bases and the J segment 3 bases; nucleotides outside the gene matches: 5. Germline lookup yields CDR1 SGDLS and CDR2 YYNGEE. The CDR3 DNA is TGTGCCAGCAGCGTCGACGGACTAGCGGGGGGGAAAGAGACCCAGTACTTC. Protein sequence: CASSVDGLAGGKETQYF.